Below are 6 T cell receptor beta chains sequenced from a single sample in a study of human T cells and chemical hapten exposure. Time point of the sample: patch test 3, about 24 weeks after DPC sensitization. Described treatment: therapeutic diphenylcyclopropenone sensitization with weekly scalp DPC. TCRdb recomputed calls from the RACE reads with MiXCR, one row per CDR3 protein. The data hold about 190,000 distinct CDR3 sequences, with roughly a quarter observed a single time. Source: whole blood, taken in connection with sensitization to the hapten diphenylcyclopropenone (DPC). These receptors were collected from a middle-aged woman with alopecia areata. Some clones in this sample may be carry-over from other donors' samples.

In this sample, this clonotype turned up a few times. V usage is TRBV20-1 and J usage is TRBJ1-1; no clear D gene. The CDR3 loop spans 14 amino acids. From germline, CDR1 is DFQATT and CDR2 SNEGSKA (reference sequence). The ends were cut back, 4 bases at V and 3 bases at J, with 15 bases in the middle. DNA of the CDR3: TGCAGTGCTATGGGATACGAAAGCTACACTGAAGCTTTCTTT. It codes for CSAMGYESYTEAFF.

The V call is TRBV21-1, the J call TRBJ2-5. TRBV21-1 is a pseudogene. The CDR3 extends over 13 amino acids. CDR3 sequence (DNA): TGTGCCAGCAGCAAAGGTCCTTTCGAGACCCAGTACTTC. It is translated as CASSKGPFETQYF.

This rearrangement joins TRBV28 to TRBJ2-1; no clear D gene. V gave up 6 bases and J gave up 12 bases, with 12 bases separating them. Per the germline V gene, CDR1 is MDHEN and CDR2 is SYDVKM. The CDR3 has 11 residues. The CDR3: CASSAAGVQFF. The CDR3 DNA sequence: TGTGCCAGCAGCGCCGCCGGTGTGCAGTTCTTC.

The chain links TRBV3-1 to TRBJ2-2, with a tentative D call TRBD2 (6 bases). The CDR3 is 17 amino acids. Trimming cost V 1 base and J 3 bases, with 15 bases left between them. The V gene's germline CDR1 is LGHDT and CDR2 YNNKEL (reference sequence). The CDR3 DNA reads as TGTGCCAGCAGCCAAGTTATAGCGGCCACTTACACCGGGGAGCTGTTTTTT. Its protein product is CASSQVIAATYTGELFF.

This clonotype was counted between two and nine times. The gene calls are TRBV7-2 and TRBJ1-4, with 7 bases lining up with TRBD1. J gave up 6 bases and V 3 bases, and 4 bases lay outside the gene matches. Germline V gene sequence: CDR1 SGHTA, CDR2 FQGNSA. This CDR3 is built from 14 residues. DNA for the CDR3: TGTGCCAGCAGCTTCTGGCAGGGGGATGAAAAACTGTTTTTT. Translation gives CASSFWQGDEKLFF.

This clonotype was seen a handful of times. The CDR3 here is CASSRPGQLKNIQYF. CDR3 in DNA: TGTGCCAGCAGTAGACCGGGCCAGCTTAAAAACATTCAGTACTTC. The chain couples TRBV12-3 or TRBV12-4 to TRBJ2-4; D gene unclear. V lost 5 bases, J lost 4 bases, and 15 bases lay in between. The CDR3 is 15 residues long.